Each of the 29 T cell receptor beta chains below was sequenced from the same sample in a study of PD-L1 blockade in urothelial cancer (dated by TCRdb to 2016 to 2017). The library was generated by the immunoSEQ multiplex PCR assay. TCRdb obtained this table from immuneACCESS and retained in-frame rearrangements with V and J assigned. These tables miss some clones; where compared with another copy, unresolved V genes account for less than half of the shortfall, and the remainder is unexplained. Counted in this sample were about 95,000 clones; about 90% of them appeared once. The ten largest clones take up around 1.6% of the sample. The sample's time point label is to be understood as: pretreatment peripheral blood. This material consisted of PBMCs, taken around atezolizumab (anti-PD-L1) treatment. These receptors were obtained from a man in his sixties with urothelial cancer.

This chain links TRBV9 with TRBJ1-3; tentative D call: TRBD1 (6 bases). The CDR3 is 16 residues long. Germline CDR1 and CDR2: SGDLS and YYNGEE. V dropped 3 bases and J dropped 2 bases, with 15 bases sitting between them. CDR3 protein: CASSAGAELAGNTIYF. CDR3 nucleotides: TGTGCCAGCAGCGCAGGGGCGGAACTGGCTGGAAACACCATATATTTT. The full variable domain, rest sourced from reference TRBV9 and TRBJ1-3, is DSGVTQTPKHLITATGQRVTLRCSPRSGDLSVYWYQQSLDQGLQFLIQYYNGEERAKGNILERFSAQQFPDLHSELNLSSLELGDSALYFCASSAGAELAGNTIYFGEGSWLTVV.

The chain is built from TRBV11-2 and TRBJ1-3; tentatively, D is TRBD1 (5 bases). From germline, CDR1 is SGHAT and CDR2 FQNNGV. The CDR3 sequence is 19 residues long. Between the trimmed V and J ends, which lost 5 bases and 0 bases, there was a span of 23 bases. This CDR3 is CASSLDSPRTYTSGNTIYF. CDR3 bases: TGTGCCAGCAGCCTCGACAGTCCCAGAACCTACACCTCTGGAAACACCATATATTTT.

The V call is TRBV7-2, the J call TRBJ2-1, with no clear D. CDR3 size: 14 residues. The germline gives CDR1 SGHTA, CDR2 FQGNSA. V lost 5 bases and J lost 0, with 8 bases in between. DNA for the CDR3: TGTGCCAGCAGCCCACAGTCCTCCTACAATGAGCAGTTCTTC. Amino acid sequence: CASSPQSSYNEQFF.

V usage is TRBV30 and J usage is TRBJ2-1; 7 nucleotides agree with TRBD1. The CDR3 totals 16 residues. V trimming: 2 bases; J trimming: 4 bases; junction bases outside the gene matches: 11. The germline V gene has CDR1 GTSNPN and CDR2 SVGIG (reference sequence). The CDR3 sequence: CAWSSGPGTAYNEQFF. Written as DNA, the CDR3 is TGTGCCTGGAGTTCAGGGCCCGGGACAGCTTACAATGAGCAGTTCTTC.

The table lists this clone with a few counts. The chain recombines TRBV5-4 with TRBJ1-2; the match to TRBD1 covers 8 bases. J gave up 8 bases and V 0 bases, and 9 bases lay outside the gene matches. The CDR3 extends over 15 amino acids. Germline CDR1 SGHNT, CDR2 YYREEE (reference sequence). CDR3 amino acids: CASSLGTGISVGYTF. CDR3 nucleotide sequence: TGTGCCAGCAGCTTGGGGACAGGGATCAGCGTCGGCTACACCTTC.

The chain has TRBV5-1 and TRBJ2-7; 11 nucleotides align to TRBD2. This CDR3 is 17 amino acids long. V lost 0 bases to trimming and J lost 2 bases; unmatched junction nucleotides: 7. CDR1 and CDR2 from the germline V gene are SGHRS and YFSETQ. The CDR3 spells CASSLGLAGIPTYEQYF. The CDR3 DNA reads as TGCGCCAGCAGCTTGGGACTAGCGGGAATTCCAACCTACGAGCAGTACTTC.

The chain uses TRBV7-7 and TRBJ2-1; 7 bases fit TRBD1. This CDR3 comprises 13 residues. Unmatched junction bases numbered 4, after V lost 5 bases and J lost 6 bases. Germline V gene lookup returns CDR1 SSHAT and CDR2 FNYEAQ (reference sequence). The CDR3 here is CASSARTGNEQFF. CDR3 sequence (DNA): TGTGCCAGCAGCGCGAGGACAGGCAATGAGCAGTTCTTC. Drawing the rest from reference TRBV7-7 and TRBJ2-1, the complete variable domain is GAGVSQSPRYKVTKRGQDVTLRCDPISSHATLYWYQQALGQGPEFLTYFNYEAQPDKSGLPSDRFSAERPEGSISTLTIQRTEQRDSAMYRCASSARTGNEQFFGPGTRLTVL.

The count of this clone is one. The rearrangement links TRBV7-2 to TRBJ2-7, with 9 bases fitting TRBD1. V lost 4 bases to trimming and J lost 2 bases; unmatched junction nucleotides: 6. Germline CDR1 SGHTA, CDR2 FQGNSA. The CDR3 is 15 residues long. CDR3: CASSSSGTGTYEQYF. The CDR3 DNA sequence: TGTGCCAGCAGCTCCTCCGGGACAGGGACCTACGAGCAGTACTTC.

The gene calls are TRBV6-5 and TRBJ2-3; 8 bases line up with TRBD1. The V and J ends lost 6 bases and 3 bases, in that order; junction bases with no gene match: 8. The CDR3 has 15 residues. The germline CDR1 and CDR2 sequences are MNHEY and SVGAGI. CDR3 protein: CASRTQGAGTDTQYF. CDR3 DNA: TGTGCCAGCAGAACCCAGGGGGCCGGAACAGATACGCAGTATTTT.

The chain has TRBV5-1 and TRBJ2-1; 7 bases fit TRBD2. The CDR3 loop spans 16 amino acids. Germline-derived CDR1 and CDR2 are SGHRS and YFSETQ. The V gene end was trimmed by 3 bases and the J gene end by 4 bases; junction bases not matched to a gene: 10. The CDR3 DNA reads as TGCGCCAGCAGCTCAAGACCTAGCGGCGCATACAATGAGCAGTTCTTC. Protein sequence: CASSSRPSGAYNEQFF.

The V call is TRBV5-6, the J call TRBJ1-6; D is possibly TRBD1 (6 bases). The germline gives CDR1 SGHDT, CDR2 YYEEEE. The CDR3 is 16 residues long. The V gene lost 2 bases and the J gene lost 8 bases, with 17 bases spanning the gap. The CDR3 region has the DNA TGTGCCAGCAGCTTTATGACCGAGACAGGCGATTCACCCCTCCACTTT. The encoded protein is CASSFMTETGDSPLHF.

The CDR3 loop is CASSGLAHSNQPQHF. The CDR3 DNA is TGTGCCAGCAGCGGCCTGGCTCATAGCAATCAGCCCCAGCATTTT. This chain connects TRBV7-2 to TRBJ1-5; no firm D call. Germline loops: CDR1 SGHTA, CDR2 FQGNSA. This CDR3 region has 15 residues. Trimming pared 5 bases from V and 0 bases from J, leaving 11 bases between.

The chain couples TRBV7-9 to TRBJ1-4, with 9 bases lining up with TRBD1. Germline V gene sequence: CDR1 SEHNR, CDR2 FQNEAQ (reference sequence). CDR3 length equals 15 residues. After removal of 7 bases from V and 8 bases from J, the junction contained 11 bases not matched to a gene. For the CDR3, the DNA is TGTGCCAGCACGGGCTCCGGGACAGGGTGGGAAAAACTGTTTTTT. Its protein is CASTGSGTGWEKLFF.

The chain combines TRBV27 with TRBJ2-3; 9 bases agree with TRBD2. Looked up from germline, CDR1 is MNHEY and CDR2 is SMNVEV (reference sequence). After removal of 5 bases from V and 1 base from J, the junction contained 16 bases not matched to a gene. The CDR3 consists of 19 residues. CDR3 nucleotides: TGTGCCAGCAGTATCCGCCCACCCCTAGCGGGGACGGGCACAGATACGCAGTATTTT. Amino acids: CASSIRPPLAGTGTDTQYF.

CDR3: CARSLRGQGGRTGELFF. The DNA of the CDR3 is TGTGCCAGAAGCTTGAGGGGACAGGGGGGAAGGACCGGGGAGCTGTTTTTT. The rearrangement uses TRBV5-3 and TRBJ2-2; TRBD1 matches at 11 bases. TRBV5-3 is assigned to the ORF class and has an uncertain function. The V gene end was trimmed by 1 base and the J gene end by 5 bases; junction bases not matched to a gene: 7. The CDR3 sequence is 17 residues long.

The J gene is TRBJ1-4, the V gene TRBV5-4; a possible D gene is TRBD1 (5 bases). This CDR3 spans 16 amino acids. Trimming took 3 bases from V and 3 from J, leaving 15 bases between them. Germline V CDR1 and CDR2: SGHNT, YYREEE (reference sequence). The CDR3 reads CASSYDRKGSNEKLFF. The CDR3 region has the DNA TGTGCCAGCAGCTACGATCGCAAGGGGTCTAATGAAAAACTGTTTTTT. The full variable domain, its missing parts supplied by reference TRBV5-4 and TRBJ1-4, is ETGVTQSPTHLIKTRGQQVTLRCSSQSGHNTVSWYQQALGQGPQFIFQYYREEENGRGNFPPRFSGLQFPNYSSELNVNALELDDSALYLCASSYDRKGSNEKLFFGSGTQLSVL.

The chain joins TRBV29-1 to TRBJ1-1; D remains unclear. Germline V CDR1 and CDR2: SQVTM, ANQGSEA. V lost 5 bases, J lost 0 bases, and 7 bases lay in between. The CDR3 has 12 amino acids. CDR3 protein: CSVSAVNTEAFF. CDR3 in DNA: TGCAGCGTTAGTGCGGTGAACACTGAAGCTTTCTTT.

This chain connects TRBV7-3 to TRBJ2-1, with D hard to call. This CDR3 contains 13 residues. CDR1 is SGHTA and CDR2 is FQGTGA in the germline V gene. V gave up 2 bases and J gave up 5 bases, with 7 bases separating them. The CDR3, as DNA: TGTGCCAGCAGCTTATCCATCAACAATGAGCAGTTCTTC. Its protein is CASSLSINNEQFF.

Turning to this clone: Within the sample, other DNA sequences also encode this same CDR3. The rearrangement joins TRBV30 to TRBJ2-7, with D uncertain. In germline, CDR1 is GTSNPN, CDR2 SVGIG (reference sequence). Trimming pared 1 base from V and 5 bases from J, leaving 12 bases between. The CDR3 has 13 amino acids. In DNA, the CDR3 is TGTGCCTGGAGTGCTCTGGTAACTAACGAGCAGTACTTC. The encoded protein is CAWSALVTNEQYF.

V usage is TRBV10-3 and J usage is TRBJ2-3, with 9 bases lining up with TRBD2. J lost 2 bases, V lost 7 bases, and 7 bases had no gene match. The length of the CDR3 is 15 residues. Germline lookup yields CDR1 ENHRY and CDR2 SYGVKD. Here the CDR3 reads CAINSGGYLTDTQYF. The DNA of the CDR3 is TGTGCCATCAATAGCGGGGGTTACCTCACAGATACGCAGTATTTT.

The rearrangement uses TRBV19 and TRBJ1-5; D is possibly TRBD1 (6 bases). Trimming left V 7 bases short and J 0 bases short, with 13 bases between. Germline CDR1 and CDR2: LNHDA and SQIVND (reference sequence). The CDR3 is made up of 15 amino acids. The CDR3 spells CASIGQGYSNQPQHF. The CDR3 bases are TGTGCCAGTATTGGGCAGGGGTATAGCAATCAGCCCCAGCATTTT.

This clone has only one observation. V is TRBV2 and J is TRBJ2-1; tentative D call: TRBD1 (5 bases). The CDR3 length is 14 residues. The germline CDR1 and CDR2 sequences are SNHLY and FYNNEI. The V and J ends lost 6 bases and 9 bases respectively, with 18 bases between them. CDR3 residues: CASSKGQTVGEQFF. The CDR3 bases are TGTGCCAGCAGCAAGGGGCAAACCGTGGGTGAGCAGTTCTTC.

The chain links TRBV7-3 to TRBJ2-5, with D perhaps TRBD1 (5 bases). The ends were cut back, 5 bases at V and 5 bases at J, with 18 bases in the middle. Per the germline V gene, CDR1 is SGHTA and CDR2 is FQGTGA. The CDR3 is 15 amino acids. The CDR3 loop is CASSPGLGIGETQYF. In DNA, the CDR3 is TGTGCCAGCAGCCCAGGGTTAGGAATTGGGGAGACCCAGTACTTC.

The rearrangement joins TRBV5-1 to TRBJ1-2; TRBD1 agrees at 8 bases. Germline assignment: CDR1 SGHRS and CDR2 YFSETQ. V was pared by 4 bases and J by 4 bases, with 6 bases of the junction left unmatched. The CDR3 extends over 14 amino acids. CDR3 coding DNA: TGCGCCAGCAGCACGGGACAGGCCGCCTATGGCTACACCTTC. It translates to CASSTGQAAYGYTF.

This clone was observed a handful of times. The V call is TRBV7-2, the J call TRBJ2-1; 7 bases are shared with TRBD1. This CDR3 has 15 residues. The J segment lost 7 bases and the V segment lost 5 bases, leaving 11 bases of the junction unmatched. The germline V gene encodes CDR1 SGHTA and CDR2 FQGNSA. The CDR3: CASSPQTGFANEQFF. CDR3 nucleotide sequence: TGTGCCAGCAGCCCGCAGACAGGGTTTGCGAATGAGCAGTTCTTC. The full variable domain, with the rest looked up from reference TRBV7-2 and TRBJ2-1, is GAGVSQSPSNKVTEKGKDVELRCDPISGHTALYWYRQSLGQGLEFLIYFQGNSAPDKSGLPSDRFSAERTGGSVSTLTIQRTQQEDSAVYLCASSPQTGFANEQFFGPGTRLTVL.

The V call is TRBV5-1, the J call TRBJ2-1; 10 bases align to TRBD2. CDR1 SGHRS and CDR2 YFSETQ come from the germline V gene. CDR3 size: 13 residues. V was pared by 4 bases and J by 9 bases, with 4 bases of the junction left unmatched. The CDR3 is CASSISGRTEQFF. CDR3 nucleotides: TGCGCCAGCAGCATTAGCGGGAGGACTGAGCAGTTCTTC.

The chain carries TRBV9 and TRBJ2-7; TRBD1 is a possible D gene (5 bases). The length of the CDR3 is 14 residues. Trimming took off 3 bases at V and 0 bases at J, with 10 bases between the two ends. Germline-derived CDR1 and CDR2 are SGDLS and YYNGEE. CDR3 bases: TGTGCCAGCAGCGCGGACACTGACTCCTACGAGCAGTACTTC. It codes for CASSADTDSYEQYF.

The rearrangement joins TRBV2 to TRBJ2-7, with D perhaps matching TRBD1 (6 bases). The V end was cut by 2 bases, the J end by 4 bases, with 12 bases between. Germline V lookup: CDR1 SNHLY, CDR2 FYNNEI. The CDR3 runs to 14 residues. The CDR3 here is CASSEQGQTYEQYF. CDR3 nucleotides: TGTGCCAGCAGTGAACAGGGACAAACGTACGAGCAGTACTTC.

This clone was seen only a few times. This sequence joins TRBV6-7 and TRBJ1-1; D ambiguous. TRBV6-7 is recorded as an ORF, its role being uncertain. The CDR3 runs 14 residues. Trimming took off 0 bases at V and 8 bases at J, with 13 bases between the two ends. CDR3 protein: CASSYSVEEAEAFF. The CDR3 region has the DNA TGTGCCAGCAGTTACTCGGTAGAAGAAGCGGAAGCTTTCTTT.